These 10 T cell receptor beta chains share one sample of origin, sequenced in a study of OX40 agonist ivuxolimab in advanced cancers. Library preparation employed the immunoSEQ multiplex PCR assay. TCRdb took this table from immuneACCESS and kept in-frame rearrangements with V and J called. Such tables lack part of the clones; where checked against another copy, unresolved V genes explain under half of the gap, and the rest is unexplained. The sample contains 15,000 or so clones, 65% to 80% of them found a single time. The top ten constitute roughly a third of the sample. The specimen was CD4+ or CD8+ T cells sorted from blood, collected in a trial of the OX40 agonist ivuxolimab. Receptors originate from an adult with an advanced solid tumor such as melanoma, head and neck, liver or kidney cancer.

The chain couples TRBV7-2 to TRBJ1-2; 7 nucleotides line up with TRBD1. CDR3 length: 15 amino acids. CDR1 SGHTA and CDR2 FQGNSA come from the germline V gene. With 5 bases clipped from V and 3 bases from J, the junction kept 9 bases outside the gene matches. CDR3 sequence (DNA): TGTGCCAGCAGCCCTACAGGGGCCCGCGACTATGGCTACACCTTC. It encodes CASSPTGARDYGYTF.

This clone has just one count. CDR3 sequence: CASSRSNYEQYF. In DNA, the CDR3 is TGTGCCAGCAGCCGCTCTAACTACGAGCAGTACTTC. The chain carries TRBV5-6 and TRBJ2-7; D remains ambiguous. This CDR3 has 12 residues. V was trimmed by 4 bases and J by 3 bases, leaving 8 bases between them. Germline V gene lookup returns CDR1 SGHDT and CDR2 YYEEEE.

The DNA of the CDR3 is TGTGCCAGCAGCGTGGGAACGAACACCGGGGAGCTGTTTTTT. It yields the protein CASSVGTNTGELFF. The chain recombines TRBV7-2 with TRBJ2-2; D gene unclear. The ends were cut back, 5 bases at V and 0 bases at J, with 7 bases in the middle. Germline CDR1 SGHTA, CDR2 FQGNSA. The length of the CDR3 is 14 residues.

This chain joins TRBV13 and TRBJ2-5; 7 positions match TRBD2. The V and J ends lost 1 base and 5 bases, in that order; junction bases with no gene match: 10. The CDR3 runs 16 residues. Germline V CDR1 and CDR2: PRHDT, FYEKMQ (reference sequence). Here the CDR3 reads CASSLDASGWGETQYF. The CDR3 nucleotides read TGTGCCAGCAGCTTAGATGCTAGCGGATGGGGGGAGACCCAGTACTTC.

This clone is medium-sized (0.01 to 0.1%) by share. The chain combines TRBV29-1 with TRBJ2-7; 7 bases are shared with TRBD1. The V gene end was trimmed by 2 bases and the J gene end by 5 bases; junction bases not matched to a gene: 3. The germline gives CDR1 SQVTM, CDR2 ANQGSEA. This CDR3 is 12 amino acids long. CDR3 DNA: TGCAGCGTTGAAAGGGGGCCAGACGAGCAGTACTTC. Its translation is CSVERGPDEQYF.

V and J are TRBV4-3 and TRBJ1-6, with D perhaps matching TRBD1 (6 bases). This CDR3 region has 15 residues. Germline V CDR1 and CDR2: LGHNA, YSLEER. Between the trimmed V and J ends, which lost 0 bases and 7 bases, there was a span of 10 bases. CDR3 nucleotides: TGCGCCAGCAGCCAAGATAAGGGGGTCAATTCACCCCTCCACTTT. Amino acid sequence: CASSQDKGVNSPLHF.

This rearrangement joins TRBV2 to TRBJ2-1; D is ambiguous. The length of the CDR3 is 10 residues. Per germline, CDR1 SNHLY and CDR2 FYNNEI. The V end lost 6 bases, the J end lost 13 bases, and 10 bases lay between the germline ends. In nucleotides, the CDR3 is TGTGCCAGCAGCGGTCCGGCCCAGTTCTTC. This encodes CASSGPAQFF. Full variable domain (outside the CDR3, taken from reference TRBV2 and TRBJ2-1): EPEVTQTPSHQVTQMGQEVILRCVPISNHLYFYWYRQILGQKVEFLVSFYNNEISEKSEIFDDQFSVERPDGSNFTLKIRSTKLEDSAMYFCASSGPAQFFGPGTRLTVL.

This chain uses TRBV11-2 with TRBJ2-2; D is unresolved. Trimming pared 3 bases from V and 6 bases from J, leaving 2 bases between. The CDR3 totals 11 residues. Germline lookup yields CDR1 SGHAT and CDR2 FQNNGV. CDR3 protein: CASSFAGELFF. CDR3 coding DNA: TGTGCCAGCAGCTTCGCCGGGGAGCTGTTTTTT.

V usage is TRBV7-6 and J usage is TRBJ1-2; tentative D call: TRBD1 (5 bases). The length of the CDR3 is 15 residues. Trimming stripped 4 bases from V and 5 bases from J, with 17 bases between. CDR1 and CDR2 from the germline V gene are SGHVS and FNYEAQ. CDR3 in amino acids: CASSSDLAGTYGYTF. The CDR3, as DNA: TGTGCCAGCAGCTCCGACTTAGCCGGGACGTATGGCTACACCTTC.

V gene TRBV12-5 combines with J gene TRBJ2-1, with 12 nucleotides matching TRBD1. CDR1 LGHNT and CDR2 FRNRAP come from the germline V gene. CDR3 length equals 16 residues. V lost 6 bases, J lost 8 bases, and 11 bases stayed unmatched. CDR3 nucleotide sequence: TGTGCTAGTGGAGACCGCCGGGACAGGGGGCTTGATGAGCAGTTCTTC. Protein product: CASGDRRDRGLDEQFF.